Sequencing of this T cell receptor beta chain was carried out in a study of shared clonotypes between healthy human individuals. The germline gives CDR1 MGHDK, CDR2 SYGVNS. The trim removed 5 bases at V and 5 bases at J, leaving 16 bases unmatched. This CDR3 contains 18 residues. Sequenced by immunoSEQ multiplex PCR; TCRdb stores in-frame clones only, minus some. The data contain under 2,500,000 clones, approximately 96% of them seen just once; the ten biggest clones take up around 0.13%. Sequencing was performed on naive CD4+ T cells sorted from blood. This sample's subset: CD45RA+ positively selected. This receptor was obtained from a man between 18 and 35 years old in good health. The rearrangement joins TRBV25-1 to TRBJ2-1, with 9 bases that match TRBD2. CDR3 loop: CASSSPWGREGHNNEQFF. DNA of the CDR3: TGTGCCAGCAGTTCCCCCTGGGGGCGGGAGGGCCATAACAATGAGCAGTTCTTC.